This T cell receptor beta chain was observed in a study of cytomegalovirus exposure and HLA in healthy donors. V lost 4 bases, J lost 0 bases, and 12 bases lay in between. The CDR3 contains 15 residues. The germline gives CDR1 MNHEY, CDR2 SVGAGI. Amplification used 60 Vbeta primers and 13 Jbeta primers. Assay used: immunoSEQ multiplex PCR; TCRdb lists only in-frame clones, some missing. The table shows over 110,000 clones, with approximately 80% occurring only once. Sequencing used PBMCs. This TCR was recovered from a middle-aged man in good health and CMV-seronegative. This rearrangement joins TRBV6-5 to TRBJ1-1, with D perhaps matching TRBD1 (5 bases). The CDR3 spells CASSWAGFLNTEAFF. In DNA, the CDR3 is TGTGCCAGCAGTTGGGCAGGGTTTTTGAACACTGAAGCTTTCTTT.